This note documents a single T cell receptor beta chain sequence. In the original processing: By means of reference gene primer amplification, nucleated cell counts were estimated. TCRdb's copy holds only in-frame clones and misses some; the assay was immunoSEQ multiplex PCR. The D gene and trimming were derived from the DNA, and the V and J assignments and clone size from that table. The repertoire holds around 360,000 clones, with 80% to 90% as singletons. The data derive from a study of blood T cell repertoires in COVID-19. At the level of the study: Donors in the United States, Italy and Spain gave samples during acute or convalescent COVID-19.

The CDR3 spans 15 residues. Trimming took 7 bases from V and 2 from J; bases not matched to a gene: 10. The germline V gene encodes CDR1 LNHDA and CDR2 SQIVND (reference sequence). Sequences were obtained from peripheral blood. The chain links TRBV19 to TRBJ2-7, with TRBD1 matching over 8 bases. The sequence was obtained from a woman aged 25 to 39 with COVID-19, enrolled during active disease. The CDR3 reads CASTPRTGIAYEQYF. DNA for the CDR3: TGTGCCAGTACCCCAAGGACAGGGATCGCCTACGAGCAGTACTTC.